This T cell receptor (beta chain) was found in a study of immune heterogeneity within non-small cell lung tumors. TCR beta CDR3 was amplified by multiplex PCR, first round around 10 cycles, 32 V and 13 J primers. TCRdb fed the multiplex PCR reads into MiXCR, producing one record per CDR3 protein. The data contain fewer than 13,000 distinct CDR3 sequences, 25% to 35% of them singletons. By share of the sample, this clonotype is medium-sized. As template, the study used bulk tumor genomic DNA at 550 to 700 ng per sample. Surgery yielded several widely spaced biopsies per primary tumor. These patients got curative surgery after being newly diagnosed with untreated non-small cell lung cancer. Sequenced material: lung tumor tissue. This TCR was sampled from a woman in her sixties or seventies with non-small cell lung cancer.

The CDR3 DNA follows: TGCAGTGCGGAGGGACAGGGAGTCCACGAGCAGTACTTC. This translates into CSAEGQGVHEQYF. This chain joins TRBV20-1 and TRBJ2-7, with 9 positions matching TRBD1. This CDR3 has 13 residues. The ends lost 6 bases at V and 5 bases at J; junction bases unmatched: 8. From germline, CDR1 is DFQATT and CDR2 SNEGSKA (reference sequence).